This entry lists 23 T cell receptor beta chains sequenced from one sample in a study of blood T cell repertoires in COVID-19. Only in-frame clones appear in the TCRdb table, and some are missing; sequencing was by immunoSEQ multiplex PCR. The sample lists 290,000 or so clones, around 80% occurring once. The sequenced material came from PBMCs or T cells enriched from blood (not recorded which). These receptors came from a middle-aged man who had been exposed to COVID-19.

This chain uses TRBV7-2 with TRBJ2-7; the match to TRBD2 covers 8 bases. V gave up 3 bases and J gave up 2 bases; unmatched junction bases: 3. The length of the CDR3 is 14 residues. The germline V gene encodes CDR1 SGHTA and CDR2 FQGNSA. The CDR3 sequence is CASSFAGGPYEQYF. CDR3 bases: TGTGCCAGCAGCTTCGCGGGAGGACCCTACGAGCAGTACTTC. Full variable domain (outside the CDR3, taken from reference TRBV7-2 and TRBJ2-7): GAGVSQSPSNKVTEKGKDVELRCDPISGHTALYWYRQSLGQGLEFLIYFQGNSAPDKSGLPSDRFSAERTGGSVSTLTIQRTQQEDSAVYLCASSFAGGPYEQYFGPGTRLTVT.

The CDR3 sequence: CAALDSRNTEAFF. The CDR3, as DNA: TGTGCCGCCCTAGACTCCAGGAACACTGAAGCTTTCTTT. This sequence joins TRBV3-1 (or the pseudogene TRBV3-2) and TRBJ1-1; unclear D gene. Germline values: CDR1 LGHDT, CDR2 YNNKEL (reference sequence). The CDR3 is 13 residues long. V shed 11 bases and J shed 1 base, with 14 bases lying between them.

The CDR3 DNA reads TGCAGTGCTGCCCCAGGGGAGGAGCAGTACTTC. Translated, it gives CSAAPGEEQYF. The chain recombines TRBV20-1 with TRBJ2-7, with a tentative D call TRBD1 (6 bases). Germline CDR1 is DFQATT and CDR2 is SNEGSKA (reference sequence). Trimming took 5 bases from V and 7 from J, leaving 12 bases between them. The CDR3 is 11 amino acids.

The chain has TRBV10-3 and TRBJ2-2, with 16 bases matching TRBD2. V was clipped by 10 bases and J by 4 bases; unmatched bases: 3. The CDR3 loop spans 15 amino acids. Germline assignment: CDR1 ENHRY and CDR2 SYGVKD. The chain's CDR3 is CATGTSGRATGELFF. DNA of the CDR3: TGTGCCACCGGGACTAGCGGGAGGGCCACCGGGGAGCTGTTTTTT.

The chain employs TRBV6-5 and TRBJ1-2; TRBD1 agrees at 12 bases. Germline CDR1 is MNHEY and CDR2 is SVGAGI. The CDR3 sequence is 14 residues long. The V gene end was trimmed by 4 bases and the J gene end by 8 bases; junction bases not matched to a gene: 5. This CDR3 is CASSWEGTGGGYTF. CDR3 sequence (DNA): TGTGCCAGCAGTTGGGAGGGGACAGGGGGCGGCTACACCTTC.

This clone was seen a handful of times. The chain joins TRBV3-1 (or the pseudogene TRBV3-2) to TRBJ2-3, with TRBD2 matching 13 bases. The CDR3 length is 18 residues. CDR1 LGHDT and CDR2 YNNKEL come from the germline V gene (reference sequence). J was trimmed by 4 bases and V by 1 base; bases with no gene match: 8. CDR3 residues: CASSQVTSGRKRADTQYF. CDR3 sequence (DNA): TGTGCCAGCAGCCAAGTGACTAGCGGGAGGAAGCGTGCAGATACGCAGTATTTT.

This clone was observed once. The chain has TRBV24-1 and TRBJ2-2; maybe TRBD2 (6 bases). CDR1 KGHDR and CDR2 SFDVKD come from the germline V gene. There are 15 residues in the CDR3. Trimming shortened V by 7 bases and J by 3 bases, and 14 bases separated the two germline ends. This CDR3 reads CATSYGGVDTGELFF. DNA for the CDR3: TGTGCCACCAGCTACGGAGGGGTGGACACCGGGGAGCTGTTTTTT.

V usage is TRBV14 and J usage is TRBJ2-7; 10 bases fit TRBD1. V trimming: 4 bases; J trimming: 5 bases; junction bases outside the gene matches: 11. Looked up from germline, CDR1 is SGHDN and CDR2 is FVKESK. This CDR3 region has 16 residues. This CDR3 reads CASSPDRGTVEDEQYF. CDR3 DNA sequence: TGTGCCAGCAGCCCGGACAGGGGGACGGTTGAGGACGAGCAGTACTTC. Variable domain in full (rest from reference TRBV14 and TRBJ2-7): EAGVTQFPSHSVIEKGQTVTLRCDPISGHDNLYWYRRVMGKEIKFLLHFVKESKQDESGMPNNRFLAERTGGTYSTLKVQPAELEDSGVYFCASSPDRGTVEDEQYFGPGTRLTVT.

The chain is built from TRBV11-2 and TRBJ2-1; 9 nucleotides align to TRBD2. Looked up from germline, CDR1 is SGHAT and CDR2 is FQNNGV. V shed 4 bases and J 5 bases; nucleotides not matched to a gene: 12. The CDR3 runs to 17 residues. The CDR3 DNA reads as TGTGCCAGCAGCTCGGTGGCTAGCGGGACACGACACAATGAGCAGTTCTTC. It specifies CASSSVASGTRHNEQFF.

This clone was seen a single time. The rearrangement links TRBV7-8 to TRBJ1-2; D is possibly TRBD1 (6 bases). CDR1 SGHVS and CDR2 FQNEAQ come from the germline V gene. The ends were cut back, 5 bases at V and 7 bases at J, with 14 bases in the middle. This CDR3 is built from 13 residues. CDR3: CASSLDRFSGYTF. The DNA of the CDR3 is TGTGCCAGCAGCCTAGACAGGTTTAGTGGCTACACCTTC.

This chain connects TRBV3-1 (or the pseudogene TRBV3-2) to TRBJ1-5, with D possibly TRBD1 on 6 matching bases. The V gene lost 3 bases and the J gene lost 4 bases, with 19 bases spanning the gap. This CDR3 comprises 17 residues. CDR1 LGHDT and CDR2 YNNKEL come from the germline V gene (reference sequence). CDR3 sequence reads: CASSHGSRTDTNQPQHF. CDR3 coding DNA: TGTGCCAGCAGCCATGGGAGTAGGACAGACACAAATCAGCCCCAGCATTTT.

This sequence joins TRBV11-2 and TRBJ2-2; weak D call: TRBD2 (6 bases). Germline values: CDR1 SGHAT, CDR2 FQNNGV. This CDR3 contains 17 residues. V lost 3 bases and J lost 9, with 23 bases in between. CDR3 protein: CASSFQAGRSPFRELFF. The CDR3 region has the DNA TGTGCCAGCAGCTTCCAGGCGGGGAGGAGCCCCTTCCGGGAGCTGTTTTTT.

The CDR3 loop is CASSLDKETQYF. The CDR3 region has the DNA TGTGCCAGCAGCTTAGACAAAGAGACCCAGTACTTC. The rearrangement uses TRBV7-9 and TRBJ2-5; D call uncertain. Germline CDR1 reads SEHNR; CDR2 reads FQNEAQ (reference sequence). V was pared by 1 base and J by 3 bases, with 3 bases between. The CDR3 consists of 12 residues.

V and J are TRBV2 and TRBJ1-5; TRBD1 agrees at 10 bases. This CDR3 spans 13 amino acids. After removal of 8 bases from V and 4 bases from J, the junction contained 2 bases not matched to a gene. In germline, CDR1 is SNHLY, CDR2 FYNNEI. Written as DNA, the CDR3 is TGTGCCAGCCAGGACAGGGGGAATCAGCCCCAGCATTTT. It is translated as CASQDRGNQPQHF.

The rearrangement links TRBV14 to TRBJ2-2; 13 bases are a match to TRBD2. CDR3 size: 17 residues. Germline CDR1 and CDR2: SGHDN and FVKESK. V was pared by 4 bases and J by 8 bases, with 10 bases of the junction left unmatched. The CDR3: CASSPTRLAGGFGELFF. The CDR3 bases are TGTGCCAGCAGCCCCACCAGACTAGCGGGAGGTTTTGGGGAGCTGTTTTTT.

The V and J genes are TRBV5-6 and TRBJ2-1, with TRBD1 matching 8 bases. The V and J ends lost 4 bases and 4 bases, in that order; junction bases with no gene match: 7. CDR3 length: 15 residues. Per germline, CDR1 SGHDT and CDR2 YYEEEE. The DNA of the CDR3 is TGTGCCAGCAGCCGGGGCGGGACAGGATACAATGAGCAGTTCTTC. This gives the protein CASSRGGTGYNEQFF.

The rearrangement links TRBV10-3 to TRBJ2-1; no definite D call. Germline CDR1 and CDR2: ENHRY and SYGVKD. Trimming took 2 bases from V and 2 from J, leaving 7 bases between them. The CDR3 extends over 14 amino acids. CDR3 in amino acids: CAISEDTTYNEQFF. The CDR3 region has the DNA TGTGCCATCAGTGAGGACACAACCTACAATGAGCAGTTCTTC.

This clone has just one count. The V and J genes are TRBV2 and TRBJ2-5, with 8 bases that match TRBD1. CDR3 size: 16 residues. Germline CDR1 is SNHLY and CDR2 is FYNNEI. Trimming cost V 4 bases and J 4 bases; bases outside gene matches: 11. As DNA, the CDR3 is TGTGCCAGCAGTGCCCCGGGACAGGCTCGGCGAGAGACCCAGTACTTC. Protein product: CASSAPGQARRETQYF. The whole variable domain, remainder taken from reference TRBV2 and TRBJ2-5, is EPEVTQTPSHQVTQMGQEVILRCVPISNHLYFYWYRQILGQKVEFLVSFYNNEISEKSEIFDDQFSVERPDGSNFTLKIRSTKLEDSAMYFCASSAPGQARRETQYFGPGTRLLVL.

The chain combines TRBV23-1 with TRBJ2-3, with TRBD1 matching over 8 bases. TRBV23-1 is an ORF, and what it does is uncertain. V lost 6 bases to trimming and J lost 2 bases; unmatched junction nucleotides: 16. The CDR3 has 18 amino acids. The CDR3 region is CASSRDRSIRRDTDTQYF. The CDR3 DNA is TGCGCCAGCAGCAGGGACAGGTCCATTCGCAGGGACACAGATACGCAGTATTTT.

The chain uses TRBV9 and TRBJ2-1; tentatively, D is TRBD2 (5 bases). Germline CDR1 SGDLS, CDR2 YYNGEE. The CDR3 has 19 residues. Between the trimmed V and J ends, which lost 0 bases and 4 bases, there was a span of 23 bases. The CDR3 DNA follows: TGTGCCAGCAGCGTAGGAGGATTCGGGGAGTGGACCTTATACAATGAGCAGTTCTTC. Translation: CASSVGGFGEWTLYNEQFF.

This chain links TRBV27 with TRBJ2-7; 12 bases fit TRBD1. This CDR3 contains 17 residues. V shed 6 bases and J 5 bases; nucleotides not matched to a gene: 14. Germline values: CDR1 MNHEY, CDR2 SMNVEV (reference sequence). The CDR3 sequence: CASRTTPGTGGFHEQYF. The CDR3 DNA reads TGTGCCAGCAGGACAACCCCCGGGACAGGGGGCTTCCACGAGCAGTACTTC.

V gene TRBV11-3 combines with J gene TRBJ2-2; a weak D match, TRBD1 (5 bases). Trimming took off 3 bases at V and 5 bases at J, with 13 bases between the two ends. There are 15 residues in the CDR3. Germline CDR1 and CDR2: SGHNT and YENEEA. CDR3 in amino acids: CASSLPGILTGELFF. CDR3 DNA sequence: TGTGCCAGCAGCTTGCCAGGGATTTTGACCGGGGAGCTGTTTTTT.

The chain has TRBV27 and TRBJ2-5; 8 bases map to TRBD1. The length of the CDR3 is 16 residues. Trimming at V came to 7 bases and at J to 5 bases, leaving 15 bases not matched to a gene. Germline CDR1 and CDR2: MNHEY and SMNVEV (reference sequence). CDR3 in DNA: TGTGCCAGCACCCCAACAAGTGACAGGGGTATGGAGACCCAGTACTTC. It is translated as CASTPTSDRGMETQYF.